This T cell receptor (beta chain) emerged from a study of T cells in women clearing cervical HPV infection. Study-level information: Cases' blood sampling followed lesion detection by median about 150 days (90 to 200). With HLA typing for only a few women, HLA confounding remains possible.

Points on this clone: Sequencing ends 3 residues short of the CDR3 end; the germline J gene provides the rest.

HPV was found by MY09/MY11 PCR and dot-blot genotyping. This CDR3 contains 15 residues. CDR1 and CDR2 (germline): SGHRS, YFSETQ. V was pared by 5 bases and J by 5 bases, with 7 bases of the junction left unmatched. Repertoires were generated with immunoSEQ multiplex PCR, while TCRdb's copy carries only in-frame clones and drops some. This table lists more than 30,000 clones. The TCR originated in a woman aged 18-70 years with a cervical HPV16 infection that either progressed to CIN3+ or cleared (not recorded which). Sequencing was carried out using blood buffy coat. The V gene is TRBV5-1, the J gene TRBJ2-5; TRBD2 aligns across 12 bases. CDR3 DNA, as far as it was read: TGCGCCAGCAGTACTAGCGGGGGGCGGGCGGAGACC. Protein product: CASSTSGGRAET. The entire CDR3 reads CASSTSGGRAETQYF.